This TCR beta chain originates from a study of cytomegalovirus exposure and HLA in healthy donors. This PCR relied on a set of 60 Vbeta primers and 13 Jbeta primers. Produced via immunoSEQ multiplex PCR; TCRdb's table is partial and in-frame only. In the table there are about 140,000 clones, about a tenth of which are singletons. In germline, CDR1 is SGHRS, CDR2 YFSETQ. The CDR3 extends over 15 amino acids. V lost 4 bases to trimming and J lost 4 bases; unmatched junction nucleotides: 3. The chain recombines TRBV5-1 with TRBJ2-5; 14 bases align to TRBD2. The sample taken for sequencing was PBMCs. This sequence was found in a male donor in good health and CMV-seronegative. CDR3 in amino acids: CASSEGTSGGETQYF. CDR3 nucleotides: TGCGCCAGCAGCGAGGGGACTAGCGGGGGAGAGACCCAGTACTTC.